Below, 5 T cell receptor beta chains from the same sample are listed, as sequenced in a study of early stage breast cancer tumors. Here immunoSEQ multiplex PCR was the method, and the copy in TCRdb shows in-frame clones only, minus some. The table includes fewer than 70,000 clones, roughly 80% detected once. Sequencing input: blood. All receptors derive from a person aged 25 to 40 with breast cancer.

J is TRBJ1-4 and V is TRBV5-1; maybe TRBD1 (5 bases). CDR1 and CDR2 from the germline V gene are SGHRS and YFSETQ. V was clipped by 4 bases and J by 6 bases, with 13 bases between them. The CDR3 length is 14 residues. The CDR3 DNA reads TGCGCCAGCAGCCCTGGGACTGGGTATGAAAAACTGTTTTTT. It translates to CASSPGTGYEKLFF.

V is TRBV6-6 and J is TRBJ1-2; a weak D match, TRBD1 (6 bases). Trimming took off 4 bases at V and 8 bases at J, with 11 bases between the two ends. Germline loops: CDR1 MNHNY, CDR2 SVGAGI (reference sequence). This CDR3 contains 12 residues. The CDR3 here is CASSWTAQGYTF. CDR3 DNA sequence: TGTGCCAGCAGTTGGACAGCCCAAGGCTACACCTTC.

V gene TRBV7-2 combines with J gene TRBJ1-2, with 9 bases identical to TRBD1. CDR3 length equals 16 residues. Per germline, CDR1 SGHTA and CDR2 FQGNSA. With 3 bases clipped from V and 4 bases from J, the junction kept 9 bases outside the gene matches. The chain's CDR3 is CASSLGQGLGGYGYTF. The CDR3 DNA reads as TGTGCCAGCAGCTTGGGACAGGGCCTTGGGGGCTATGGCTACACCTTC.

This clone has only a few counts. The V call is TRBV5-4, the J call TRBJ2-1; the D gene could be TRBD1 or TRBD2 (5 bases each). The CDR3 is 15 residues long. The germline CDR1 and CDR2 sequences are SGHNT and YYREEE (reference sequence). V gave up 4 bases and J gave up 6 bases, with 17 bases separating them. The CDR3 loop is CASSKAGTQVNEQFF. For the CDR3, the DNA is TGTGCCAGCAGCAAGGCCGGGACCCAAGTCAATGAGCAGTTCTTC.

This chain connects TRBV2 to TRBJ2-3; 12 nucleotides line up with TRBD2. The CDR3 loop spans 15 amino acids. V was pared by 5 bases and J by 4 bases, with 4 bases of the junction left unmatched. Per the germline V gene, CDR1 is SNHLY and CDR2 is FYNNEI. CDR3 DNA: TGTGCCAGCAGTACCCGGACTAGCGGGGCAGATACGCAGTATTTT. Its protein is CASSTRTSGADTQYF.